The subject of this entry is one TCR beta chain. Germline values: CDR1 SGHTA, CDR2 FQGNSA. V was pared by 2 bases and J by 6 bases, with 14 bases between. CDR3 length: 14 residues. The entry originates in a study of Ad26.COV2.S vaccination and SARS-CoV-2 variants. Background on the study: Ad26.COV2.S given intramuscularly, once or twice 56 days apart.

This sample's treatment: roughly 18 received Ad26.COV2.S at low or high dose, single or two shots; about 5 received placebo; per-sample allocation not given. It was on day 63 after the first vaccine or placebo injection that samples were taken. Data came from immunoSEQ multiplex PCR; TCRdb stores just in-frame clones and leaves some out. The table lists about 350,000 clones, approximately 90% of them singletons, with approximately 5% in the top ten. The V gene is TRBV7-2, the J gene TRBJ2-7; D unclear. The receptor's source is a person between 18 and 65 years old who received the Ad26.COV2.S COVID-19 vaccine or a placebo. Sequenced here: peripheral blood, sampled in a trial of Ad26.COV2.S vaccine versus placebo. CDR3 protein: CASSLQDRLGEQYF. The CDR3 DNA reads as TGTGCCAGCAGCTTACAGGACCGTCTCGGCGAGCAGTACTTC.